These T cell receptor beta chains were read from a single sample in a study of OX40 agonist ivuxolimab in advanced cancers. TCRdb keeps only in-frame clones here, not all; method: immunoSEQ multiplex PCR. This table holds roughly 56,000 clones, 89% found once. The sequencing here drew on CD4+ or CD8+ T cells sorted from blood, taken in a trial of the OX40 agonist ivuxolimab. These receptors all stem from an adult with an advanced solid tumor such as melanoma, head and neck, liver or kidney cancer. Each CDR3 is given with its conserved first and last residue. A D gene is named only where the DNA matches it firmly. Size is omitted from some rows. Given values are once, few, many or a class for expanded clones.

TRBJ2-7	TRBV6-4	-	-	CASSTPGGYQTPYEQYF	TGTGCCAGCAGCACCCCCGGTGGCTACCAAACCCCCTACGAGCAGTACTTC
TRBJ2-1	TRBV7-9	-	once	CASSLGWDLENEQFF	TGTGCCAGCAGCTTAGGGTGGGACCTAGAAAATGAGCAGTTCTTC
TRBJ1-1	TRBV7-8	-	-	CASSLGPGPEAFF	TGTGCCAGCAGCTTAGGCCCAGGGCCTGAAGCTTTCTTT
TRBJ2-7	TRBV6-5	-	-	CASSYRGRDEQYF	TGTGCCAGCAGTTACCGGGGACGGGACGAGCAGTACTTC
TRBJ2-6	TRBV5-1	TRBD1	-	CASSWTGGESGANVLTF	TGCGCCAGCAGCTGGACAGGGGGCGAATCTGGGGCCAACGTCCTGACTTTC
TRBJ2-2	TRBV10-1	-	once	CASSEALETGELFF	TGCGCCAGCAGTGAAGCTCTAGAGACCGGGGAGCTGTTTTTT
TRBJ2-3	TRBV11-2	TRBD2	-	CASSLGGLAGGVLGDTQYF	TGTGCCAGCAGCTTAGGGGGACTAGCGGGAGGGGTATTGGGAGATACGCAGTATTTT
TRBJ2-3	TRBV15	-	-	CATSSGGTDTQYF	TGTGCCACCAGCAGCGGGGGCACAGATACGCAGTATTTT
TRBJ1-1	TRBV5-1	TRBD1	-	CASSLADRARGAFF	TGCGCCAGCAGCTTGGCCGACAGGGCCCGTGGAGCTTTCTTT
TRBJ2-1	TRBV5-1	-	-	CASSASYNEQFF	TGCGCCAGCAGCGCTTCATACAATGAGCAGTTCTTC
TRBJ2-7	TRBV30	TRBD1	once	CAWTGGGYEQYF	TGTGCCTGGACAGGGGGCGGCTACGAGCAGTACTTC
TRBJ1-1	TRBV2	TRBD1	-	CASTRQGATEAFF	TGTGCCAGCACAAGACAGGGGGCCACTGAAGCTTTCTTT
TRBJ2-1	TRBV27	-	few	CASSSDSYNEQFF	TGTGCCAGCAGTTCCGATTCCTACAATGAGCAGTTCTTC
TRBJ2-1	TRBV19	TRBD1	-	CASSIRDREGDEQFF	TGTGCCAGTAGTATCCGGGACAGGGAAGGAGATGAGCAGTTCTTC
TRBJ2-5	TRBV7-2	-	-	CASSSPGAETQYF	TGTGCCAGCAGCTCCCCGGGGGCAGAGACCCAGTACTTC
TRBJ2-7	TRBV7-8	-	-	CASSLAGHYEQYF	TGTGCCAGCAGCTTAGCGGGCCACTACGAGCAGTACTTC
TRBJ1-1	TRBV6-5	-	-	CASSYFFGSSEAFF	-
TRBJ2-1	TRBV6-5	TRBD2	-	CASSYSEGGSWNEQFF	TGTGCCAGCAGTTATTCTGAGGGAGGGAGCTGGAATGAGCAGTTCTTC
TRBJ1-5	TRBV9	-	-	CASSEGGNSNQPQHF	TGTGCCAGCAGCGAGGGGGGCAATAGCAATCAGCCCCAGCATTTT
TRBJ2-7	TRBV9	-	once	CASRGGPSYEQYF	TGTGCCAGCCGAGGTGGGCCGTCCTACGAGCAGTACTTC
TRBJ2-7	TRBV10-3	TRBD2	once	CANSQGSGGSYEQYF	TGTGCCAACAGCCAAGGTAGCGGGGGCTCCTACGAGCAGTACTTC
TRBJ2-7	TRBV5-6	TRBD2	-	CASSSPISGRPSYEQYF	TGTGCCAGCAGCTCACCCATTAGCGGGAGGCCTTCCTACGAGCAGTACTTC
TRBJ2-7	TRBV15	TRBD2	-	CATSRGTSGYEQYF	TGTGCCACCAGCAGAGGGACTAGCGGATACGAGCAGTACTTC
TRBJ2-7	TRBV6-5	TRBD2	-	CASSWDYSYEQYF	TGTGCCAGCAGTTGGGACTATTCCTACGAGCAGTACTTC
TRBJ2-3	TRBV11-2	TRBD1	-	CASSLGLGQVQDTQYF	TGTGCCAGCAGCTTAGGATTGGGACAGGTTCAGGATACGCAGTATTTT
TRBJ2-2	TRBV9	-	-	CASSHEGVNTGELFF	TGTGCCAGCAGCCATGAGGGAGTAAACACCGGGGAGCTGTTTTTT
TRBJ2-7	TRBV4-3	-	-	CASSQSPTSYEQYF	TGCGCCAGCAGCCAAAGTCCCACTAGCTACGAGCAGTACTTC
TRBJ1-4	TRBV7-9	-	once	CASSLADSGGEKLFF	TGTGCCAGCAGCTTAGCCGACAGTGGTGGCGAAAAACTGTTTTTT
TRBJ2-5	TRBV5-8	TRBD1	-	CASSLGTGLQETQYF	TGTGCCAGCAGCTTGGGGACAGGCTTACAAGAGACCCAGTACTTC
TRBJ2-7	TRBV4-3	TRBD2	-	CASSQDRGGEASYEQYF	TGCGCCAGCAGCCAAGACCGGGGGGGGGAAGCCTCCTACGAGCAGTACTTC
TRBJ2-7	TRBV5-1	-	-	CASSLTGEQYF	TGCGCCAGCAGCTTGACAGGCGAGCAGTACTTC
TRBJ2-7	TRBV7-9	-	-	CASSSGALTYEQYF	TGTGCCAGCAGCAGTGGGGCTTTAACCTACGAGCAGTACTTC
TRBJ2-7	TRBV4-3	TRBD2	-	CASSQDFGRASYEQYF	TGCGCCAGCAGCCAAGATTTCGGGAGGGCCTCCTACGAGCAGTACTTC
TRBJ2-7	TRBV2	TRBD2	-	CASSEALLAEIYEQYF	TGTGCCAGCAGTGAAGCGCTTCTAGCGGAGATTTACGAGCAGTACTTC
TRBJ2-3	TRBV27	TRBD2	-	CASSFGGSLTDTQYF	TGTGCCAGCAGTTTTGGCGGGAGCCTCACAGATACGCAGTATTTT
TRBJ2-1	TRBV4-3	-	once	CASSQAPALSSIGNEQFF	TGCGCCAGCAGCCAAGCCCCGGCGCTAAGCTCAATCGGCAATGAGCAGTTCTTC
TRBJ2-3	TRBV9	-	-	CASSVEASSSTDTQYF	TGTGCCAGCAGCGTAGAAGCTAGCTCCTCCACAGATACGCAGTATTTT
TRBJ2-1	TRBV2	-	-	CASSDPLRDFYNEQFF	TGTGCCAGCAGTGATCCGCTCCGGGACTTCTACAATGAGCAGTTCTTC
TRBJ2-7	TRBV7-9	-	-	CASSPGGAGYEQYF	TGTGCCAGCAGCCCGGGCGGGGCAGGGTACGAGCAGTACTTC
TRBJ1-1	TRBV28	-	-	CASSFQGLMNTEAFF	TGTGCCAGCAGTTTCCAGGGACTTATGAACACTGAAGCTTTCTTT
TRBJ2-2	TRBV5-6	TRBD2	-	CASSFSGSAPGELFF	TGTGCCAGCAGCTTTAGCGGGAGCGCCCCCGGGGAGCTGTTTTTT